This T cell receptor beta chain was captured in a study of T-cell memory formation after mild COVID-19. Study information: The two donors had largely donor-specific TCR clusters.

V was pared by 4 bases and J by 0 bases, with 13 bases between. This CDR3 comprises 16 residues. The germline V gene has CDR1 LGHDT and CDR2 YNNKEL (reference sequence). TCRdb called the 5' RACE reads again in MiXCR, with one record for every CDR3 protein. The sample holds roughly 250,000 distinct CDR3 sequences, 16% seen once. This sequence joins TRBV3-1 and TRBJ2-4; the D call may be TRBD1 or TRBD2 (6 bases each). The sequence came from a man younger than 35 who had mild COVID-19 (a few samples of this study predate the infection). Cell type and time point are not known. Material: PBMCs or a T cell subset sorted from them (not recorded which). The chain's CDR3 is CASSLKGGVAKNIQYF. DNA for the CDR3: TGTGCCAGCAGCCTTAAGGGGGGTGTAGCCAAAAACATTCAGTACTTC.